This TCR beta chain was identified in a study of T cell repertoires in cytomegalovirus infection. Study summary: Well-studied HLA-B-restricted epitopes and recently identified HLA-C-restricted epitopes of CMV were both used in the study. Indications came from public TCR beta signatures; they pointed to CMV infection and to a matching HLA type. The study, taken as a whole, reports: CMV-specific TCR beta clonotypes restricted by HLA-C were the ones dominating the ex vivo response.

This clonotype was seen many times. Its antigen is undetermined. Each CDR3 protein gets one entry after TCRdb re-called the reads with MiXCR. In the table there are some 200,000 distinct CDR3 sequences, approximately 38% of which are singletons. Germline V gene sequence: CDR1 SGHTA, CDR2 FQGTGA. This CDR3 comprises 14 residues. The V end lost 2 bases, the J end lost 5 bases, and 12 bases lay between the germline ends. The input for sequencing was CD8+ T cells from cultured PBMCs, taken from culture after CMV antigen stimulation. This clonotype was sampled from a human donor in good health (CMV status not recorded). Some clones in this sample may be carry-over from other donors' samples. The chain links TRBV7-3 to TRBJ1-1; a weak D match, TRBD1 (5 bases). CDR3 sequence (DNA): TGTGCCAGCAGCTTAGGAGGGAAGGGGACTGAAGCTTTCTTT. It specifies CASSLGGKGTEAFF.